This TCR beta chain stems from a study of OX40 agonist ivuxolimab in advanced cancers. Overall study: Dose-escalation patients' cancers were hepatocellular carcinoma, melanoma, renal cell or head and neck cancer.

Only in-frame clones appear in the TCRdb table, and some are missing; sequencing was by immunoSEQ multiplex PCR. This sample has about 46,000 clones, with around 81% found just once. Material: CD4+ or CD8+ T cells sorted from blood, obtained in a trial of the OX40 agonist ivuxolimab. The sequence derives from an adult with an advanced solid tumor such as melanoma, head and neck, liver or kidney cancer.

This CDR3 reads CASSSRGFREEKLFF. Written as DNA, the CDR3 is TGTGCCAGCAGTTCTCGGGGATTTAGGGAAGAAAAACTGTTTTTT. The chain links TRBV28 to TRBJ1-4; no clear D. Germline V lookup: CDR1 MDHEN, CDR2 SYDVKM. V was trimmed by 4 bases and J by 8 bases, leaving 17 bases between them. The CDR3 covers 15 residues.